This T cell receptor (beta chain) was identified during a study of shared clonotypes between healthy human individuals. Study-wide context: CD4 naive and CD4 memory each took three plates per donor, while CD8 naive took two and CD8 memory one.

Study-level results: Blood was the sole source, and tissue repertoires probably differ.

In the CD4+ fraction, cells were divided into CD45RA+ naive and CD45RA-negative memory subsets. Of note for this clone: Its antigen remains unknown.

Evenly divided among several immunoSEQ plates was the genomic DNA of each subset. The protocol was immunoSEQ multiplex PCR, while the TCRdb copy is restricted to in-frame clones and leaves out a portion. The sample consists of 1.6 million or so clones, approximately 96% of them appearing once. V was pared by 3 bases and J by 6 bases, with 14 bases between. Germline V gene data show CDR1 as MNHNS and CDR2 as SASEGT. The CDR3 has 15 amino acids. The TCR originated in a young man in good health. The chain has TRBV6-1 and TRBJ2-2, with a weak D call TRBD1 (5 bases). Sequenced sample: naive CD4+ T cells sorted from blood. Subset meaning: CD45RA+ positively selected. The CDR3 spells CASSDSPLGAGELFF. CDR3 nucleotides: TGTGCCAGCAGTGATTCACCTCTAGGGGCCGGGGAGCTGTTTTTT.